This is a list of T cell receptor beta chains from one sample in a study of blood T cell repertoires in COVID-19. TCRdb's copy holds only in-frame clones and misses some; the assay was immunoSEQ multiplex PCR. Among under 200,000 clones, about 88% were seen once, and the ten largest hold under 30%. Sequenced material: peripheral blood. Source of these receptors: a man in his fifties or sixties with acute or convalescent COVID-19. The CDR3 runs from the conserved cysteine through the conserved F or W. The D gene is left open where the match is weak. Rows may omit the clone size; those that give it use once, few, many or a size class.

V: TRBV5-1; size: -; D: TRBD1; J: TRBJ1-1; CDR3: CASSRGQGLTEAFF; DNA: TGCGCCAGCAGCCGGGGACAGGGTCTGACTGAAGCTTTCTTT
V: TRBV4-3; size: once; D: -; J: TRBJ1-1; CDR3: CASSQDRVGYTEAFF; DNA: TGCGCCAGCAGCCAAGACCGGGTCGGTTACACTGAAGCTTTCTTT
V: TRBV19; size: -; D: TRBD1; J: TRBJ1-1; CDR3: CASRGQDDNTEAFF; DNA: TGTGCCAGTAGGGGACAGGATGATAACACTGAAGCTTTCTTT
V: TRBV3-1/TRBV3-2; size: -; D: TRBD2; J: TRBJ2-1; CDR3: CASSQGRGANEQFF; DNA: TGTGCCAGCAGTCAAGGGCGGGGGGCAAATGAGCAGTTCTTC
V: TRBV6-5; size: -; D: TRBD2; J: TRBJ2-2; CDR3: CASSFLRGVLGGELFF; DNA: TGTGCCAGCAGTTTCCTCCGGGGGGTTCTAGGCGGGGAGCTGTTTTTT
V: TRBV5-1; size: few; D: -; J: TRBJ1-1; CDR3: CASSLGGGTEAFF; DNA: TGCGCCAGCAGCTTGGGGGGAGGTACTGAAGCTTTCTTT
V: TRBV30; size: -; D: -; J: TRBJ1-1; CDR3: CAWSPQGNTEAFF; DNA: TGTGCCTGGAGTCCCCAGGGGAACACTGAAGCTTTCTTT
V: TRBV3-1/TRBV3-2; size: -; D: -; J: TRBJ1-6; CDR3: CASSQLRDPPLHF; DNA: TGTGCCAGCAGCCAACTCAGGGATCCACCCCTCCACTTT
V: TRBV5-6; size: -; D: TRBD1; J: TRBJ1-3; CDR3: CASSITGTGSGNTIYF; DNA: TGTGCCAGCAGCATAACCGGGACAGGCTCTGGAAACACCATATATTTT
V: TRBV4-2; size: -; D: -; J: TRBJ1-1; CDR3: CASSQDEGETEAFF; DNA: TGTGCCAGCAGCCAAGATGAGGGTGAAACTGAAGCTTTCTTT
V: TRBV11-3; size: -; D: TRBD2; J: TRBJ2-1; CDR3: CASSFSGGLPYNEQFF; DNA: TGTGCCAGCAGCTTTAGCGGGGGCCTTCCCTACAATGAGCAGTTCTTC
V: TRBV9; size: -; D: TRBD1; J: TRBJ1-2; CDR3: CASSAGGQAYYGYTF; DNA: TGTGCCAGCAGCGCAGGCGGACAGGCCTACTATGGCTACACCTTC
V: TRBV24-1; size: -; D: -; J: TRBJ1-1; CDR3: CATSDRGYTEAFF; DNA: TGTGCCACCAGTGATAGGGGGTACACTGAAGCTTTCTTT
V: TRBV20-1; size: -; D: -; J: TRBJ1-4; CDR3: CSASTGEKLFF; DNA: TGCAGTGCTTCCACAGGGGAAAAACTGTTTTTT
V: TRBV15; size: -; D: -; J: TRBJ1-1; CDR3: CATSSTGFTEAFF; DNA: TGTGCCACCAGCTCGACGGGGTTCACTGAAGCTTTCTTT
V: TRBV19; size: -; D: -; J: TRBJ1-1; CDR3: CASSIVGWEVTEAFF; DNA: TGTGCCAGTAGTATAGTAGGGTGGGAGGTCACTGAAGCTTTCTTT
V: TRBV6-6; size: -; D: TRBD1; J: TRBJ1-5; CDR3: CASSPRPTGGGVGSNQPQHF; DNA: TGTGCCAGCAGTCCCCGTCCTACAGGGGGAGGAGTTGGGAGCAATCAGCCCCAGCATTTT
V: TRBV3-1/TRBV3-2; size: -; D: -; J: TRBJ1-2; CDR3: CASSQLKEYGYTF; DNA: TGTGCCAGCAGCCAACTGAAGGAGTATGGCTACACCTTC
V: TRBV6-5; size: -; D: TRBD1; J: TRBJ1-2; CDR3: CASSGTAENYGYTF; DNA: TGTGCCAGCAGCGGGACAGCGGAGAACTATGGCTACACCTTC
V: TRBV3-1/TRBV3-2; size: -; D: TRBD2; J: TRBJ2-1; CDR3: CASSQGTSGRGNNEQFF; DNA: TGTGCCAGCAGCCAAGGGACTAGCGGGAGAGGCAACAATGAGCAGTTCTTC
V: TRBV6-2/TRBV6-3; size: -; D: -; J: TRBJ1-1; CDR3: CASSYGRQGGAEAFF; DNA: TGTGCCAGCAGTTACGGCAGGCAGGGCGGCGCTGAAGCTTTCTTT
V: TRBV2; size: -; D: -; J: TRBJ2-4; CDR3: CASSLESLAKNIQYF; DNA: TGTGCCAGCAGTTTAGAATCTTTAGCCAAAAACATTCAGTACTTC
V: TRBV19; size: -; D: TRBD1; J: TRBJ2-3; CDR3: CASSKRTAADRGTDTQYF; DNA: TGTGCCAGTAGTAAGAGGACCGCCGCGGACAGGGGAACAGATACGCAGTATTTT
V: TRBV29-1; size: few; D: -; J: TRBJ1-1; CDR3: CSVGRGETEAFF; DNA: TGCAGCGTTGGGAGGGGAGAAACTGAAGCTTTCTTT
V: TRBV7-8; size: -; D: TRBD1; J: TRBJ1-1; CDR3: CASSPGQGEAFF; DNA: TGTGCCAGCAGCCCGGGACAGGGCGAAGCTTTCTTT
V: TRBV27; size: -; D: -; J: TRBJ1-5; CDR3: CASRPTLMGRLVQPQHF; DNA: TGTGCCAGCAGACCAACCCTAATGGGGAGATTGGTTCAGCCCCAGCATTTT
V: TRBV27; size: -; D: TRBD1; J: TRBJ1-5; CDR3: CASSGQGDGSNQPQHF; DNA: TGTGCCAGCAGTGGGCAGGGGGACGGGAGCAATCAGCCCCAGCATTTT
V: TRBV30; size: few; D: -; J: TRBJ1-2; CDR3: CAWSVRRAWDEYGYTF; DNA: TGTGCCTGGAGTGTAAGGAGGGCCTGGGATGAATATGGCTACACCTTC
V: TRBV18; size: -; D: -; J: TRBJ2-2; CDR3: CASSPLRTGELFF; DNA: TGTGCCAGCTCACCTTTGCGGACCGGGGAGCTGTTTTTT
V: TRBV10-2; size: -; D: TRBD1; J: TRBJ2-2; CDR3: CAILQGRELFF; DNA: TGCGCCATCTTACAGGGGAGAGAGCTGTTTTTT
V: TRBV2; size: -; D: -; J: TRBJ1-3; CDR3: CASTERAYGSTIYF; DNA: TGTGCCAGCACCGAGAGGGCCTATGGGAGCACCATATATTTT
V: TRBV19; size: -; D: -; J: TRBJ1-1; CDR3: CASSLETAHPTGEAFF; DNA: TGTGCCAGTAGTCTTGAGACAGCTCACCCTACCGGTGAAGCTTTCTTT
V: TRBV6-5; size: few; D: -; J: TRBJ1-5; CDR3: CASSYRRGGQPQHF; DNA: TGTGCCAGCAGTTACCGAAGGGGAGGTCAGCCCCAGCATTTT
V: TRBV10-3; size: -; D: TRBD2; J: TRBJ2-5; CDR3: CAIRGTSGSQETQYF; DNA: TGTGCCATCAGGGGGACTAGCGGGTCTCAAGAGACCCAGTACTTC
V: TRBV19; size: -; D: TRBD2; J: TRBJ2-3; CDR3: CASSPEHGRVDTQYF; DNA: TGTGCCAGTAGTCCGGAGCACGGGAGGGTAGATACGCAGTATTTT
V: TRBV5-1; size: -; D: -; J: TRBJ2-7; CDR3: CASDGTHASYEQYF; DNA: TGCGCCAGCGACGGGACTCACGCCTCCTACGAGCAGTACTTC
V: TRBV3-1/TRBV3-2; size: -; D: -; J: TRBJ1-2; CDR3: CASSQETSYGYTF; DNA: TGTGCCAGCAGCCAAGAGACATCCTATGGCTACACCTTC
V: TRBV30; size: -; D: TRBD1; J: TRBJ1-5; CDR3: CAWSVGAGQGVQPQHF; DNA: TGTGCCTGGAGTGTAGGGGCGGGACAGGGTGTTCAGCCCCAGCATTTT
V: TRBV6-5; size: many; D: TRBD1; J: TRBJ1-2; CDR3: CASRGTGNYGYTF; DNA: TGTGCCAGCAGAGGGACAGGGAACTATGGCTACACCTTC
V: TRBV24-1; size: -; D: TRBD2; J: TRBJ2-3; CDR3: CATSDSKRGGADTQYF; DNA: TGTGCCACCAGTGATTCGAAGCGGGGGGGCGCAGATACGCAGTATTTT
V: TRBV7-9; size: -; D: -; J: TRBJ1-2; CDR3: CASGKTGVNYGYTF; DNA: TGTGCCAGCGGCAAGACAGGCGTAAACTATGGCTACACCTTC
V: TRBV11-2; size: -; D: -; J: TRBJ1-2; CDR3: CASSRVGGSYTF; DNA: TGTGCCAGCAGTAGAGTCGGGGGTAGCTACACCTTC